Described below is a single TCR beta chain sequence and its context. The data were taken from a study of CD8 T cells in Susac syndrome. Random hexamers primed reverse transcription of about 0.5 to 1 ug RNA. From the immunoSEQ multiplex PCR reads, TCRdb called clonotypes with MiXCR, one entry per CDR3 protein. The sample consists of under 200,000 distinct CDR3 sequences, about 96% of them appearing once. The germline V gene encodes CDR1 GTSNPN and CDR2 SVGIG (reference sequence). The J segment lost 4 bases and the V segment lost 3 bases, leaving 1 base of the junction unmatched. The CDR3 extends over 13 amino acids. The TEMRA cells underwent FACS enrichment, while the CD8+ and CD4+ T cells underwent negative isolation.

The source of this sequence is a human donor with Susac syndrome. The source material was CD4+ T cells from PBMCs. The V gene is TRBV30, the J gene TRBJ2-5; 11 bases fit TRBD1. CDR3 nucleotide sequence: TGTGCCTGGAGGGACAGGGGGCCAGAGACCCAGTACTTC. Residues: CAWRDRGPETQYF.